The 24 T cell receptor beta chains reported below all come from one sample, sequenced in a study of blood T cell repertoires in COVID-19. The data were produced by immunoSEQ multiplex PCR, yet TCRdb's version contains in-frame clones alone and is incomplete. The sample holds fewer than 300,000 clones, about four fifths seen once. Input material: peripheral blood. The receptor set was obtained from a woman aged 50 to 60 who had recovered from COVID-19.

The V gene is TRBV19, the J gene TRBJ2-2; a possible D gene is TRBD1 (6 bases). The CDR3 has 14 residues. Germline CDR1 reads LNHDA; CDR2 reads SQIVND (reference sequence). V was cut by 6 bases and J by 4 bases, with 12 bases left in between. The DNA for the CDR3 is TGTGCCAGTAGCCCCCCCAGGGGCACCGGGGAGCTGTTTTTT. Encoded protein: CASSPPRGTGELFF.

This clone was counted once. The rearrangement joins TRBV28 to TRBJ1-4; 12 bases are a match to TRBD1. Germline lookup yields CDR1 MDHEN and CDR2 SYDVKM. CDR3 length: 18 amino acids. J gave up 7 bases and V 3 bases, and 12 bases lay outside the gene matches. Written as DNA, the CDR3 is TGTGCCAGCAGTTTCGGACCGGGACAGGGGGCAAGGGGTGAAAAACTGTTTTTT. Its translation is CASSFGPGQGARGEKLFF.

The V call is TRBV29-1, the J call TRBJ2-5, with 11 bases identical to TRBD2. The germline V gene has CDR1 SQVTM and CDR2 ANQGSEA. The CDR3 has 19 residues. V was clipped by 1 base and J by 2 bases; unmatched bases: 15. CDR3 nucleotides: TGCAGCGTTGAAGGAGAGGGACTAGCGGCCCTTTCTCCTCAAGAGACCCAGTACTTC. Translated, it gives CSVEGEGLAALSPQETQYF.

This chain links TRBV3-1 (or the pseudogene TRBV3-2) with TRBJ2-1, with D unclear. The CDR3 contains 13 residues. Trimming shortened V by 2 bases and J by 6 bases, and 8 bases separated the two germline ends. CDR1 and CDR2 (germline): LGHDT, YNNKEL (reference sequence). CDR3 DNA: TGTGCCAGCAGCCAACCCTTCTCCAATGAGCAGTTCTTC. As protein: CASSQPFSNEQFF.

The V call is TRBV6-5, the J call TRBJ1-1; 7 bases are a match to TRBD1. CDR3 length: 14 residues. The germline V gene has CDR1 MNHEY and CDR2 SVGAGI. With V trimmed by 7 bases and J by 2 bases, 7 bases remained unmatched. CDR3 nucleotide sequence: TGTGCCAGCACCAAGGGGGCGGAAAACACTGAAGCTTTCTTT. Protein sequence: CASTKGAENTEAFF.

The J gene is TRBJ1-2, the V gene TRBV9; 8 bases match TRBD1. The V segment lost 3 bases and the J segment 8 bases; nucleotides outside the gene matches: 3. The CDR3 has 12 amino acids. Germline V gene lookup returns CDR1 SGDLS and CDR2 YYNGEE. CDR3 sequence: CASSAGGWGYTF. CDR3 DNA sequence: TGTGCCAGCAGCGCAGGGGGCTGGGGCTACACCTTC.

The rearrangement joins TRBV3-1 (or the pseudogene TRBV3-2) to TRBJ2-7, with D possibly TRBD2 on 6 matching bases. Between the trimmed V and J ends, which lost 4 bases and 5 bases, there was a span of 18 bases. The length of the CDR3 is 15 residues. Germline CDR1 is LGHDT and CDR2 is YNNKEL (reference sequence). CDR3: CASSPWGENMDEQYF. In DNA form, the CDR3 reads TGTGCCAGCAGCCCATGGGGGGAAAATATGGACGAGCAGTACTTC.

The V and J genes are TRBV28 and TRBJ1-6; TRBD1 might be the D (6 bases). Trimming cost V 2 bases and J 9 bases, with 14 bases left between them. The CDR3 contains 15 residues. The germline V gene has CDR1 MDHEN and CDR2 SYDVKM. This CDR3 is CASSLNGGRGSPLHF. The CDR3 region has the DNA TGTGCCAGCAGTTTAAACGGGGGGCGAGGTTCACCCCTCCACTTT.

The V and J genes are TRBV5-1 and TRBJ1-1; D not resolved. The CDR3 loop spans 15 amino acids. Deletions cut 1 base from V and 1 base from J, with 11 bases between. In germline, CDR1 is SGHRS, CDR2 YFSETQ. The CDR3 protein is CASSLSVGSNTEAFF. Here the CDR3 DNA reads TGCGCCAGCAGCTTGTCCGTGGGCTCGAACACTGAAGCTTTCTTT.

The V gene is TRBV7-9, the J gene TRBJ2-5; 9 bases fit TRBD2. The CDR3 consists of 14 residues. The germline gives CDR1 SEHNR, CDR2 FQNEAQ (reference sequence). Losses at the gene ends were 5 bases for V and 10 bases for J; bases not matched to a gene: 11. The chain's CDR3 is CASSLSGGSKGQYF. The DNA for the CDR3 is TGTGCCAGCAGCCTAAGCGGGGGGTCAAAGGGCCAGTACTTC.

This chain joins TRBV7-2 and TRBJ2-7; possible D gene TRBD1, 6 bases. Germline lookup yields CDR1 SGHTA and CDR2 FQGNSA. Trimming stripped 5 bases from V and 2 bases from J, with 13 bases between. The CDR3 loop spans 14 amino acids. CDR3 region: CASSEGGHTYEQYF. The DNA for the CDR3 is TGTGCCAGCAGCGAAGGGGGACACACCTACGAGCAGTACTTC.

The rearrangement uses TRBV5-4 and TRBJ2-3; 13 bases fit TRBD2. The CDR3 length is 16 residues. CDR1 SGHNT and CDR2 YYREEE come from the germline V gene (reference sequence). V lost 3 bases to trimming and J lost 2 bases; unmatched junction nucleotides: 3. The CDR3 spells CASSWGLAGFTDTQYF. The CDR3 region has the DNA TGTGCCAGCAGCTGGGGACTAGCGGGGTTCACAGATACGCAGTATTTT.

The chain carries TRBV12-3 or TRBV12-4 and TRBJ2-7; 12 bases align to TRBD1. The CDR3 has 13 residues. Trimming took 8 bases from V and 5 from J; bases not matched to a gene: 4. The CDR3 DNA reads TGTGCCAGCGGGACAGGGGGCTGGAACGAGCAGTACTTC. The encoded protein is CASGTGGWNEQYF.

The V and J genes are TRBV7-2 and TRBJ1-5; no firm D call. V lost 5 bases, J lost 0 bases, and 11 bases lay in between. This CDR3 comprises 15 residues. Germline V gene sequence: CDR1 SGHTA, CDR2 FQGNSA. CDR3 sequence (DNA): TGTGCCAGCAGCCCCGAACGGGGTAGCAATCAGCCCCAGCATTTT. Amino acid sequence: CASSPERGSNQPQHF.

This chain uses TRBV4-1 with TRBJ1-5, with 10 nucleotides matching TRBD1. Trimming removed 3 bases from V and 2 bases from J; junction bases left unmatched: 1. The CDR3 is made up of 15 amino acids. Germline lookup yields CDR1 MGHRA and CDR2 YSYEKL. CDR3 bases: TGCGCCAGCAGCCACGGGACAGGGGGCAATCAGCCCCAGCATTTT. As protein: CASSHGTGGNQPQHF.

CDR3 DNA sequence: TGTGCCAGCAGTCCAGTGGGGGAGGGTTACGAGCAGTACTTC. It encodes CASSPVGEGYEQYF. The V gene is TRBV11-2, the J gene TRBJ2-7, with 7 bases identical to TRBD2. CDR3 length: 14 residues. The junction had 9 bases not matched to a gene; V was cut back by 6 bases and J by 4 bases. Germline assignment: CDR1 SGHAT and CDR2 FQNNGV.

This clone was observed a single time. This chain's CDR3 is CASSLKGLAVGGELFF. The CDR3 region has the DNA TGTGCCAGCAGCCTTAAGGGACTAGCCGTCGGCGGGGAGCTGTTTTTT. The V call is TRBV7-2, the J call TRBJ2-2; 9 bases fit TRBD2. V trimming: 5 bases; J trimming: 7 bases; junction bases outside the gene matches: 11. Germline-derived CDR1 and CDR2 are SGHTA and FQGNSA. This CDR3 contains 16 residues.

The chain uses TRBV6-1 and TRBJ2-7; D not certain. The CDR3 is made up of 14 amino acids. In germline, CDR1 is MNHNS, CDR2 SASEGT. V lost 1 base and J lost 8, with 15 bases in between. The CDR3 loop is CASSEGLVATQQYF. DNA of the CDR3: TGTGCCAGCAGTGAAGGTCTGGTGGCAACGCAGCAGTACTTC.

In its sample, this clone was seen once. This chain uses TRBV28 with TRBJ1-6, with a tentative D call TRBD1 (6 bases). V lost 6 bases and J lost 7, with 19 bases in between. This CDR3 contains 16 residues. The germline CDR1 and CDR2 sequences are MDHEN and SYDVKM. The CDR3 spells CASRISYRVGNSPLHF. The CDR3 DNA reads as TGTGCCAGCAGGATCTCCTACAGGGTAGGGAATTCACCCCTCCACTTT. The full variable domain, rest sourced from reference TRBV28 and TRBJ1-6, is DVKVTQSSRYLVKRTGEKVFLECVQDMDHENMFWYRQDPGLGLRLIYFSYDVKMKEKGDIPEGYSVSREKKERFSLILESASTNQTSMYLCASRISYRVGNSPLHFGNGTRLTVT.

The V and J genes are TRBV19 and TRBJ1-2, with 8 bases lining up with TRBD1. This CDR3 is built from 13 residues. V trimming: 3 bases; J trimming: 8 bases; junction bases outside the gene matches: 5. The germline CDR1 and CDR2 sequences are LNHDA and SQIVND (reference sequence). The CDR3 region is CASSMDRVGGYTF. The CDR3 bases are TGTGCCAGTAGTATGGACAGGGTAGGAGGCTACACCTTC.

J is TRBJ2-1 and V is TRBV7-2; TRBD2 might be the D (6 bases). V lost 1 base to trimming and J lost 7 bases, with 20 bases between them. In germline, CDR1 is SGHTA, CDR2 FQGNSA. The length of the CDR3 is 17 residues. CDR3 residues: CASSLVATASVLNEQFF. The CDR3 nucleotides read TGTGCCAGCAGCTTAGTGGCTACGGCTAGCGTATTGAATGAGCAGTTCTTC.

V usage is TRBV29-1 and J usage is TRBJ1-2, with 7 bases matching TRBD1. Germline assignment: CDR1 SQVTM and CDR2 ANQGSEA. V gave up 3 bases and J gave up 6 bases; unmatched junction bases: 4. This CDR3 comprises 12 residues. In nucleotides, the CDR3 is TGCAGCGTTGATGGCAGGGGGGATGGCTACACCTTC. Translating gives CSVDGRGDGYTF.

The J gene is TRBJ1-1, the V gene TRBV19; tentative D call: TRBD1 (5 bases). V was shortened by 4 bases and J by 4 bases, with 19 bases between the two germline ends. Looked up from germline, CDR1 is LNHDA and CDR2 is SQIVND (reference sequence). The CDR3 totals 16 residues. CDR3 coding DNA: TGTGCCAGTAGTAACCCTCACAGGTTCAAGGGCACTGAAGCTTTCTTT. Translated, it gives CASSNPHRFKGTEAFF.

The chain has TRBV11-2 and TRBJ1-3, with 7 positions matching TRBD1. The CDR3 contains 15 residues. Germline V gives CDR1 SGHAT, CDR2 FQNNGV. After removal of 6 bases from V and 2 bases from J, the junction contained 7 bases not matched to a gene. CDR3 in amino acids: CASRRRGPTGNTIYF. As DNA, the CDR3 is TGTGCCAGCAGAAGAAGGGGGCCTACTGGAAACACCATATATTTT.